Listed below are T cell receptor beta chains from one sample, sequenced in a study of T-cell reconstitution after alpha-beta-depleted transplantation in children. TCRdb reprocessed the PCR reads with MiXCR, giving one entry per CDR3 protein. This sample has approximately 500,000 distinct CDR3 sequences, with roughly a tenth found just once. Sample: PBMCs, taken before TCRalphabeta/CD19-depleted stem cell transplant. The receptors shown here come from a child aged 2 to 10 with inherited bone marrow failure, due to receive a stem cell transplant. Both conserved end residues are part of each CDR3. Each record gives: CDR3 DNA, CDR3 protein, V gene, D gene, J gene, clone size, CDR3 length. A D gene is named only where the DNA matches it firmly. Only some rows state a clone size, as once, few, many or a class for expanded clones.

CDR3 DNA: TGTGCCAGCAGCTTAGGAGGTCTAGCCTATGAGCAGTTCTTC
CDR3 protein: CASSLGGLAYEQFF
V gene: TRBV7-9
D gene: NA
J gene: TRBJ2-1
clone size: NA
CDR3 length: 14

CDR3 DNA: TGTGCCAGCAGTTCCGCCTACGAGCAGTACTTC
CDR3 protein: CASSSAYEQYF
V gene: TRBV27
D gene: NA
J gene: TRBJ2-7
clone size: many
CDR3 length: 11

CDR3 DNA: TGCGCCAGCAGCCGAGGACTAGCGGGAGGGCCGGGCACCGGGGAGCTGTTTTTT
CDR3 protein: CASSRGLAGGPGTGELFF
V gene: TRBV4-3
D gene: TRBD2
J gene: TRBJ2-2
clone size: many
CDR3 length: 18

CDR3 DNA: TGCGCCAGCAGCTCCCTGACGGATTCGAACACTGAAGCTTTCTTT
CDR3 protein: CASSSLTDSNTEAFF
V gene: TRBV5-1
D gene: NA
J gene: TRBJ1-1
clone size: few
CDR3 length: 15

CDR3 DNA: TGTGCCAGCAGCTTAGTAGCCCGGGGCACCGGGGAGCTGTTTTTT
CDR3 protein: CASSLVARGTGELFF
V gene: TRBV11-2
D gene: NA
J gene: TRBJ2-2
clone size: many
CDR3 length: 15

CDR3 DNA: TGTGCCAGCAGCTTTGGACTCCAGATACACACAGATACGCAGTATTTT
CDR3 protein: CASSFGLQIHTDTQYF
V gene: TRBV7-2
D gene: NA
J gene: TRBJ2-3
clone size: many
CDR3 length: 16

CDR3 DNA: TGCGCCAGCAGCCAAGTCCGTTCTGGTTTCCGTACGCAGTATTTT
CDR3 protein: CASSQVRSGFRTQYF
V gene: TRBV4-1
D gene: NA
J gene: TRBJ2-3
clone size: NA
CDR3 length: 15

CDR3 DNA: TGTGCCAGCAGTCCGTGGTCTAGCGGGACCTCCGGAGTCATTCAGTACTTC
CDR3 protein: CASSPWSSGTSGVIQYF
V gene: TRBV27
D gene: TRBD2
J gene: TRBJ2-4
clone size: many
CDR3 length: 17

CDR3 DNA: TGCAGTGTCGACCTGACCAGGAACACCGGGGAGCTGTTTTTT
CDR3 protein: CSVDLTRNTGELFF
V gene: TRBV20-1
D gene: NA
J gene: TRBJ2-2
clone size: many
CDR3 length: 14

CDR3 DNA: TGTGCCAGTAGTATAGCACTGAACACTGAAGCTTTCTTT
CDR3 protein: CASSIALNTEAFF
V gene: TRBV19
D gene: NA
J gene: TRBJ1-1
clone size: few
CDR3 length: 13

CDR3 DNA: TGCAGCGTTGAACCGGGACTAGAAGAGACCCAGTACTTC
CDR3 protein: CSVEPGLEETQYF
V gene: TRBV29-1
D gene: TRBD2
J gene: TRBJ2-5
clone size: many
CDR3 length: 13

CDR3 DNA: TGTGCCAGCAATACCGAAACGTGGGACGGAAGCACAGATACGCAGTATTTT
CDR3 protein: CASNTETWDGSTDTQYF
V gene: TRBV28
D gene: NA
J gene: TRBJ2-3
clone size: many
CDR3 length: 17

CDR3 DNA: TGTGCCAGCGGGGGGAGGACAGATACGCAGTATTTT
CDR3 protein: CASGGRTDTQYF
V gene: TRBV7-9
D gene: NA
J gene: TRBJ2-3
clone size: NA
CDR3 length: 12

CDR3 DNA: TGCAGTGCTAGATCGCGGGACGGGACAATTTACGAGCAGTACTTC
CDR3 protein: CSARSRDGTIYEQYF
V gene: TRBV20-1
D gene: NA
J gene: TRBJ2-7
clone size: many
CDR3 length: 15

CDR3 DNA: TGTGCCAGCAGCCTGCATCCTGGAAACACCATATATTTT
CDR3 protein: CASSLHPGNTIYF
V gene: TRBV3-1
D gene: NA
J gene: TRBJ1-3
clone size: NA
CDR3 length: 13

CDR3 DNA: TGCAGTGCTACTGGACTAAGCGGTTCCGTGTCTGATACGCAGTATTTT
CDR3 protein: CSATGLSGSVSDTQYF
V gene: TRBV20-1
D gene: NA
J gene: TRBJ2-3
clone size: NA
CDR3 length: 16

CDR3 DNA: TGCGCCAGCAGCCACGGAGACCTCTATGGCTACACCTTC
CDR3 protein: CASSHGDLYGYTF
V gene: TRBV4-3
D gene: NA
J gene: TRBJ1-2
clone size: many
CDR3 length: 13

CDR3 DNA: TGCGCCAGCAGCCACGCCATAGCGGGAGAACGGGAGACCCAGTACTTC
CDR3 protein: CASSHAIAGERETQYF
V gene: TRBV4-3
D gene: TRBD2
J gene: TRBJ2-5
clone size: many
CDR3 length: 16

CDR3 DNA: TGCAGCGTTGAACAGGGGGCTAATTTTTTGACTGAAGCTTTCTTT
CDR3 protein: CSVEQGANFLTEAFF
V gene: TRBV20-1
D gene: TRBD1
J gene: TRBJ1-1
clone size: few
CDR3 length: 15

CDR3 DNA: TGTGCCAGCAGCTCACGGGGCCGAGGAACTAATGAAAAACTGTTTTTT
CDR3 protein: CASSSRGRGTNEKLFF
V gene: TRBV5-6
D gene: NA
J gene: TRBJ1-4
clone size: NA
CDR3 length: 16

CDR3 DNA: TGCGCCAGCAGCCAAGAGGGTGGACGGTCGGCAGATACGCAGTATTTT
CDR3 protein: CASSQEGGRSADTQYF
V gene: TRBV4-3
D gene: NA
J gene: TRBJ2-3
clone size: many
CDR3 length: 16

CDR3 DNA: TGCGCCAGCAGCCAAGAGGTCGCGGGGACTGCCTACAATGAGCAGTTCTTC
CDR3 protein: CASSQEVAGTAYNEQFF
V gene: TRBV4-3
D gene: NA
J gene: TRBJ2-1
clone size: many
CDR3 length: 17

CDR3 DNA: TGTGCCAGCAGGAGGACAGGGGTTAGCTCCTACGAGCAGTACTTC
CDR3 protein: CASRRTGVSSYEQYF
V gene: TRBV7-9
D gene: TRBD1
J gene: TRBJ2-7
clone size: NA
CDR3 length: 15

CDR3 DNA: TGCAGCGTTGAACGGGGCAGCTTAAACACTGAAGCTTTCTTT
CDR3 protein: CSVERGSLNTEAFF
V gene: TRBV29-1
D gene: NA
J gene: TRBJ1-1
clone size: many
CDR3 length: 14

CDR3 DNA: TGTGCCTCCGATAAGGGCGGGGCAGATACGCAGTATTTT
CDR3 protein: CASDKGGADTQYF
V gene: TRBV19
D gene: NA
J gene: TRBJ2-3
clone size: NA
CDR3 length: 13

CDR3 DNA: TGTGCCATCTGTGGGGGAATCGCGGGACAGGGGGCGAATCAGCCCCAGCATTTT
CDR3 protein: CAICGGIAGQGANQPQHF
V gene: TRBV3-1
D gene: TRBD1
J gene: TRBJ1-5
clone size: NA
CDR3 length: 18

CDR3 DNA: TGTGCCAGCAGCCCCCGGCTAGCGGGAGGACGGGAAGAGACCCAGTACTTC
CDR3 protein: CASSPRLAGGREETQYF
V gene: TRBV7-9
D gene: TRBD2
J gene: TRBJ2-5
clone size: NA
CDR3 length: 17

CDR3 DNA: TGTGCCTGGAGTTGGGCTAGCGATGAGCAGTTCTTC
CDR3 protein: CAWSWASDEQFF
V gene: TRBV30
D gene: NA
J gene: TRBJ2-1
clone size: many
CDR3 length: 12

CDR3 DNA: TGTGCCAGCAGCCCCACCTCGGGCCTAGCAGGGTACGAGCAGTACTTC
CDR3 protein: CASSPTSGLAGYEQYF
V gene: TRBV6-1
D gene: NA
J gene: TRBJ2-7
clone size: few
CDR3 length: 16

CDR3 DNA: TGTGCCAGCAGTGACTTGGGGGCGGGCAGCAATGAGCAGTTCTTC
CDR3 protein: CASSDLGAGSNEQFF
V gene: TRBV25-1
D gene: NA
J gene: TRBJ2-1
clone size: many
CDR3 length: 15

CDR3 DNA: TGTGCCAGCAGTTTATGGTGGGTGCGCTCCTATAATTCACCCCTCCACTTT
CDR3 protein: CASSLWWVRSYNSPLHF
V gene: TRBV28
D gene: NA
J gene: TRBJ1-6
clone size: few
CDR3 length: 17

CDR3 DNA: TGTGCCAGCAGCTTAAATTTCCCGGGACTAGGGGACAATGAGCAGTTCTTC
CDR3 protein: CASSLNFPGLGDNEQFF
V gene: TRBV7-6
D gene: TRBD2
J gene: TRBJ2-1
clone size: NA
CDR3 length: 17

CDR3 DNA: TGTGCCAGCAGCACGCGGCTCGGGGAGACCCAGTACTTC
CDR3 protein: CASSTRLGETQYF
V gene: TRBV12-3/TRBV12-4
D gene: NA
J gene: TRBJ2-5
clone size: many
CDR3 length: 13

CDR3 DNA: TGTGCCAGCACCCTCCACCGGGACGACTATGGCTACACCTTC
CDR3 protein: CASTLHRDDYGYTF
V gene: TRBV6-4
D gene: NA
J gene: TRBJ1-2
clone size: few
CDR3 length: 14

CDR3 DNA: TGTGCCTTACTAGCGGGAGGCACAGATACGCAGTATTTT
CDR3 protein: CALLAGGTDTQYF
V gene: TRBV7-9
D gene: TRBD2
J gene: TRBJ2-3
clone size: many
CDR3 length: 13

CDR3 DNA: TGTGCCACCAGTGCGGGTCGAGGCTACGAGCAGTACTTC
CDR3 protein: CATSAGRGYEQYF
V gene: TRBV24-1
D gene: NA
J gene: TRBJ2-7
clone size: many
CDR3 length: 13

CDR3 DNA: TGTGCCAGCAGTTTATGGGGCAGGGTAGGATACGAGCAGTACTTC
CDR3 protein: CASSLWGRVGYEQYF
V gene: TRBV28
D gene: NA
J gene: TRBJ2-7
clone size: many
CDR3 length: 15

CDR3 DNA: TGTGCCAGCAGTGAACAGGGTATCGGGGAGCTGTTTTTT
CDR3 protein: CASSEQGIGELFF
V gene: TRBV6-1
D gene: NA
J gene: TRBJ2-2
clone size: many
CDR3 length: 13

CDR3 DNA: TGTGCCAGTACCACTAGCGGCCTCAATGAGCAGTTCTTC
CDR3 protein: CASTTSGLNEQFF
V gene: TRBV19
D gene: TRBD2
J gene: TRBJ2-1
clone size: NA
CDR3 length: 13

CDR3 DNA: TGTGCCAGCAGCTTTCGTCCGACTAGATACACCCCAGATACGCAGTATTTT
CDR3 protein: CASSFRPTRYTPDTQYF
V gene: TRBV11-2
D gene: NA
J gene: TRBJ2-3
clone size: many
CDR3 length: 17

CDR3 DNA: TGCGCCAGCAGTGAGGGGGGACTCACCTACAATGAGCAGTTCTTC
CDR3 protein: CASSEGGLTYNEQFF
V gene: TRBV10-2
D gene: NA
J gene: TRBJ2-1
clone size: many
CDR3 length: 15

CDR3 DNA: TGTGCCAGCAGCCCCGTAGCGGCAGGATACGAGCAGTACTTC
CDR3 protein: CASSPVAAGYEQYF
V gene: TRBV3-1
D gene: NA
J gene: TRBJ2-7
clone size: many
CDR3 length: 14

CDR3 DNA: TGTGCCAGCAGCGTAGACGGGTACGAGCAGTACTTC
CDR3 protein: CASSVDGYEQYF
V gene: TRBV9
D gene: NA
J gene: TRBJ2-7
clone size: many
CDR3 length: 12

CDR3 DNA: TGTGCCAGCAGTTTGGTGCAGGGAACCGGGGAGCTGTTTTTT
CDR3 protein: CASSLVQGTGELFF
V gene: TRBV28
D gene: NA
J gene: TRBJ2-2
clone size: NA
CDR3 length: 14

CDR3 DNA: TGCGCCAGCAGCCAAGCCTTTGCACCCCGGCAGGCGTACGAGCAGTACTTC
CDR3 protein: CASSQAFAPRQAYEQYF
V gene: TRBV4-3
D gene: NA
J gene: TRBJ2-7
clone size: many
CDR3 length: 17

CDR3 DNA: TGTGCCAGCAGTTACTCTATAGTCGGACTAGCGGGCCCCGGGGAGCTGTTTTTT
CDR3 protein: CASSYSIVGLAGPGELFF
V gene: TRBV6-5
D gene: TRBD2
J gene: TRBJ2-2
clone size: few
CDR3 length: 18

CDR3 DNA: TGCGCCAGCAGCACCTGGACTAGCGGAAACCCCTACGAGCAGTACTTC
CDR3 protein: CASSTWTSGNPYEQYF
V gene: TRBV5-1
D gene: TRBD2
J gene: TRBJ2-7
clone size: many
CDR3 length: 16

CDR3 DNA: TGCGCCAGCAGCCTCCGACTAGCGCACAGCTCCTACAATGAGCAGTTCTTC
CDR3 protein: CASSLRLAHSSYNEQFF
V gene: TRBV5-1
D gene: TRBD2
J gene: TRBJ2-1
clone size: many
CDR3 length: 17

CDR3 DNA: TGCGCCAGCAGCTTTCTAGTCGGGGTAGGGGAGACCCAGTACTTC
CDR3 protein: CASSFLVGVGETQYF
V gene: TRBV5-1
D gene: NA
J gene: TRBJ2-5
clone size: many
CDR3 length: 15

CDR3 DNA: TGTGCCAGCAGTTTAAGGGTAGCGGGGTACAATGAGCAGTTCTTC
CDR3 protein: CASSLRVAGYNEQFF
V gene: TRBV27
D gene: TRBD2
J gene: TRBJ2-1
clone size: many
CDR3 length: 15